A selection of T cell receptor beta chains follows, all from one sample in a study of PD-1 blockade in classical Hodgkin lymphoma. TCRdb's table, derived via immunoSEQ multiplex PCR, lists solely in-frame clones and lacks some. The sample has about 12,000 clones, 80% seen once. Sequences were derived from peripheral blood mononuclear cells (PBMCs), sampled at baseline. These receptors were collected from a human donor with classical Hodgkin lymphoma. CDR3s include the opening cysteine and the closing phenylalanine or tryptophan. The D gene is left open where the match is weak. Clone size is stated in some rows and not others, as once, few, many or a class when expanded.

TGTGCCAGCAGCTTGGGACAGAGGACACAAGAGACCCAGTACTTC,CASSLGQRTQETQYF,NA,TRBV7-9,TRBJ2-5,TRBD1
TGTGCCAGCAGCCTGGTGGGTGGCGGGGAGCTGTTTTTT,CASSLVGGGELFF,NA,TRBV7-2,TRBJ2-2,NA
TGTGCCAGCAGCCGGGGGACCGAGATTGGGGAAAAACTGTTTTTT,CASSRGTEIGEKLFF,NA,TRBV5-6,TRBJ1-4,NA
TGTGCCAGCAGCGGCCGGGCCAACTCCTACGAGCAGTACTTC,CASSGRANSYEQYF,NA,TRBV9,TRBJ2-7,NA
TGCGCCAGCAGCCAAGACACAGGGGAGGGTGAAAAACTGTTTTTT,CASSQDTGEGEKLFF,few,TRBV4-3,TRBJ1-4,TRBD1
TGTGCCAGCAGTTTTCAGGGCTCGACTATTCCCTACGAGCAGTACTTC,CASSFQGSTIPYEQYF,NA,TRBV28,TRBJ2-7,NA
TGTGCCAGCGCCAGTGGCGGGACAAGTAATTCACCCCTCCACTTT,CASASGGTSNSPLHF,NA,TRBV7-8,TRBJ1-6,NA
TGTGCCAGTCACGAGCAGTACTTC,CASHEQYF,NA,TRBV3-1/TRBV3-2,TRBJ2-7,NA
TGTGCCAGCAGTTTCGGAGGTTCTGGAAACACCATATATTTT,CASSFGGSGNTIYF,NA,TRBV6-6,TRBJ1-3,NA
TGTGCCAGCGGATCCTCTTATGGCTACACCTTC,CASGSSYGYTF,once,TRBV2,TRBJ1-2,NA
TGTGCCAGCAGCTTGGGACTAGCGAACACCGGGGAGCTGTTTTTT,CASSLGLANTGELFF,NA,TRBV5-4,TRBJ2-2,NA
TGTGCCTGGAGTGTAGGGCAGGGGGCCCAGTACTTC,CAWSVGQGAQYF,NA,TRBV30,TRBJ2-5,TRBD1
TGTGCCAGCAGCTTAGAGGTCCAGAGAAGCTCTGGGGCCAACGTCCTGACTTTC,CASSLEVQRSSGANVLTF,once,TRBV7-6,TRBJ2-6,NA
TGTGCCAGCAGTATCAGGGGGAATTCACCCCTCCACTTT,CASSIRGNSPLHF,NA,TRBV6-5,TRBJ1-6,TRBD1
TGCGCCAGCAGCCAAGATTACAATTCACCCCTCCACTTT,CASSQDYNSPLHF,NA,TRBV4-1,TRBJ1-6,NA
TGCGCCAGCAGCCAGCGGGGAGGGAAACCCGGGGCTAGCGGGAGGAAAACCTACGAGCAGTACTTC,CASSQRGGKPGASGRKTYEQYF,NA,TRBV4-1,TRBJ2-7,TRBD2
TGTGCCAGCAGTGAAGGGGGGGCAGCTCCCGCAACTAATGAAAAACTGTTTTTT,CASSEGGAAPATNEKLFF,NA,TRBV25-1,TRBJ1-4,NA
TGTGCCACCAGCAGAGATAGTGAAAAACTGTTTTTT,CATSRDSEKLFF,NA,TRBV15,TRBJ1-4,NA
TGTGCCAGCAGTTTGACAGGGATGGTTGAAAAACTGTTTTTT,CASSLTGMVEKLFF,NA,TRBV6-5,TRBJ1-4,TRBD1
TGTGCCAGCAGCTTTCTGGGGCAGGGGGCCTTTGAGACCCAGTACTTC,CASSFLGQGAFETQYF,once,TRBV5-4,TRBJ2-5,TRBD1
TGTGCCAGCAGCGCTCGTAGCGGGTCCCCCTACGAGCAGTACTTC,CASSARSGSPYEQYF,NA,TRBV9,TRBJ2-7,TRBD2
TGCGCCAGCAGCTTGGGACTAGCGGGAGGGTATGAGCAGTTCTTC,CASSLGLAGGYEQFF,NA,TRBV5-1,TRBJ2-1,TRBD2
TGTGCCAGCAGCCAAGCTCGGGACAGACACTACGAGCAGTACTTC,CASSQARDRHYEQYF,NA,TRBV14,TRBJ2-7,TRBD1
TGCGCCAGCAGCTTGCAGGCAGAGGGTGAAGCTTTCTTT,CASSLQAEGEAFF,NA,TRBV5-1,TRBJ1-1,NA
TGTGCCAGCAGTGAGAGACAGGACCCCACTGAAGCTTTCTTT,CASSERQDPTEAFF,few,TRBV25-1,TRBJ1-1,NA
TGTGCCAGCAGCTCGACAGGGGTAAAGTCAGGCTATGGCTACACCTTC,CASSSTGVKSGYGYTF,large,TRBV11-1,TRBJ1-2,TRBD1
TGTGCCAGCAGACTCTCCCCCGGGATTCGGAACACCGGGGAGCTGTTTTTT,CASRLSPGIRNTGELFF,NA,TRBV7-9,TRBJ2-2,NA
TGTGCCAGCAGCGACCCGAGAGACCCTAGGGGAGGGGGCTTTGAGACCCAGTACTTC,CASSDPRDPRGGGFETQYF,NA,TRBV9,TRBJ2-5,NA
TGTGCTAGTGGTTTGGTAAACCTTCAAGAGACCCAGTACTTC,CASGLVNLQETQYF,NA,TRBV12-5,TRBJ2-5,NA
TGCGCCAGCAGCCAGGCTCGGTGGGGAGCAGATACGCAGTATTTT,CASSQARWGADTQYF,NA,TRBV4-1,TRBJ2-3,NA
TGTGCCAGCAGCTTAGTAGTTTCAAGCTCCTACAATGAGCAGTTCTTC,CASSLVVSSSYNEQFF,NA,TRBV11-2,TRBJ2-1,NA
TGTGCCAGCAGCTCGGACAGGGAAGATGAAGCTTTCTTT,CASSSDREDEAFF,NA,TRBV7-9,TRBJ1-1,TRBD1
TGTGCCAGCAGCTTAGAACTGCGGCTCTACAATGAGCAGTTCTTC,CASSLELRLYNEQFF,NA,TRBV7-8,TRBJ2-1,NA
TGTGCCAGCAGTGAAGAACGGCTGTACCTTTCACCCCTCCACTTT,CASSEERLYLSPLHF,NA,TRBV6-1,TRBJ1-6,NA
TGTGCCAGCAGCTTGTCGGCCTTGGGGCGTCGTGGCTACACCTTC,CASSLSALGRRGYTF,once,TRBV5-6,TRBJ1-2,NA
TGTGCCACCCGACAGGCCTACAATGAGCAGTTCTTC,CATRQAYNEQFF,NA,TRBV6-5,TRBJ2-1,NA
TGTGCCTGGAGCCTCCTTAGCGGGAGGGACTACAATGAGCAGTTCTTC,CAWSLLSGRDYNEQFF,NA,TRBV30,TRBJ2-1,TRBD2
TGCGCCAGCAGCCGCGGTGGAGGGGAGATTGCTGAAGCTTTCTTT,CASSRGGGEIAEAFF,once,TRBV5-1,TRBJ1-1,NA
TGTGCCAGCAGCGTAGGTGGACAGGGCTCCTACGAGCAGTACTTC,CASSVGGQGSYEQYF,NA,TRBV9,TRBJ2-7,TRBD1
TGCGCCAGCAGCCAGCTCACCGGGACAGCTAATGAAAAACTGTTTTTT,CASSQLTGTANEKLFF,NA,TRBV4-3,TRBJ1-4,TRBD1
TGCGCCAGCAGACTCGTAGGCACAGATACGCAGTATTTT,CASRLVGTDTQYF,NA,TRBV5-1,TRBJ2-3,NA
TGTGCCAGTAGTATTGGGACTAGACCCACCTTGGGCGAGCAGTACTTC,CASSIGTRPTLGEQYF,few,TRBV19,TRBJ2-7,TRBD2
TGTGCCAGAGCATCAGGGAAAGGACTAGCCAAAAACATTCAGTACTTC,CARASGKGLAKNIQYF,NA,TRBV19,TRBJ2-4,NA
TGCGCCAGCAGTGCTTACCCCTTGGCGGGAGCACCCACAGATACGCAGTATTTT,CASSAYPLAGAPTDTQYF,once,TRBV10-2,TRBJ2-3,TRBD2
TGTGCCAGTAGTATACACCCCAGCGGGGCCTTATACAATGAGCAGTTCTTC,CASSIHPSGALYNEQFF,NA,TRBV19,TRBJ2-1,TRBD2
TGCGCCAGCAGCTTGTTTGATCAGACTAACTATGGCTACACCTTC,CASSLFDQTNYGYTF,NA,TRBV5-1,TRBJ1-2,NA
TGTGCCAGCAGTTTTCAGGCAGATACGCAGTATTTT,CASSFQADTQYF,NA,TRBV27,TRBJ2-3,NA
TGTGCCAGCAGCGGACAGGGTGAGGTCGCTGAAGCTTTCTTT,CASSGQGEVAEAFF,once,TRBV6-5,TRBJ1-1,TRBD1
TGTGCCAGCAGTTACTCACAGGGCGGAGGTGAAAAACTGTTTTTT,CASSYSQGGGEKLFF,NA,TRBV6-5,TRBJ1-4,NA
TGTGCCAGCAGCCAGATTGATAGGGGGAGGGGCACTGAAGCTTTCTTT,CASSQIDRGRGTEAFF,NA,TRBV14,TRBJ1-1,NA
TGTGCCAGTAGTACAGGACTAGCGGGAGGAATCTACGAGCAGTACTTC,CASSTGLAGGIYEQYF,NA,TRBV19,TRBJ2-7,TRBD2
TGTGCCAGCAGCGTAGGAGGGGACAATCAGCCCCAGCATTTT,CASSVGGDNQPQHF,NA,TRBV9,TRBJ1-5,NA
TGTGCCAGCAGCGTAGAACGACTAGGGACAGATACGCAGTATTTT,CASSVERLGTDTQYF,NA,TRBV9,TRBJ2-3,NA
TGTGCCAGCAGTTTAATTTACAGCTTCAGCACAGATACGCAGTATTTT,CASSLIYSFSTDTQYF,NA,TRBV27,TRBJ2-3,NA
TGTGCCAGCAGTATTAGCTCCTATAATTCACCCCTCCACTTT,CASSISSYNSPLHF,few,TRBV28,TRBJ1-6,NA